The present T cell receptor (beta chain) was sequenced within a study of CD8 T cells in Susac syndrome. Study-level information: Sequenced Susac syndrome patients included about six with active disease and roughly 8 who were in remission. When blood was drawn, patients with Susac syndrome were on intravenous immunoglobulin alone, on corticosteroids, or therapy-naive.

Trimming at V came to 5 bases and at J to 10 bases, leaving 9 bases not matched to a gene. The CDR3 contains 13 residues. Germline assignment: CDR1 SGHDT and CDR2 YYEEEE. The table lists this clonotype with a count of one. Reverse transcription used about 0.45 to 1 ug RNA and random hexamers. TCRdb re-called the immunoSEQ multiplex PCR reads through MiXCR, storing one row per CDR3 protein. The sample has approximately 260,000 distinct CDR3 sequences, less than 96% seen once. The sample taken for sequencing was CD4+ T cells from PBMCs. This TCR came from a human donor with Susac syndrome. The V call is TRBV5-6, the J call TRBJ2-3; 8 bases are a match to TRBD1. The DNA of the CDR3 is TGTGCCAGCAGTGGGACAGGAAGATTTCCGCAGTATTTT. Translation gives CASSGTGRFPQYF. The whole variable domain, remainder taken from reference TRBV5-6 and TRBJ2-3, is DAGVTQSPTHLIKTRGQQVTLRCSPKSGHDTVSWYQQALGQGPQFIFQYYEEEERQRGNFPDRFSGHQFPNYSSELNVNALLLGDSALYLCASSGTGRFPQYFGPGTRLTVL.